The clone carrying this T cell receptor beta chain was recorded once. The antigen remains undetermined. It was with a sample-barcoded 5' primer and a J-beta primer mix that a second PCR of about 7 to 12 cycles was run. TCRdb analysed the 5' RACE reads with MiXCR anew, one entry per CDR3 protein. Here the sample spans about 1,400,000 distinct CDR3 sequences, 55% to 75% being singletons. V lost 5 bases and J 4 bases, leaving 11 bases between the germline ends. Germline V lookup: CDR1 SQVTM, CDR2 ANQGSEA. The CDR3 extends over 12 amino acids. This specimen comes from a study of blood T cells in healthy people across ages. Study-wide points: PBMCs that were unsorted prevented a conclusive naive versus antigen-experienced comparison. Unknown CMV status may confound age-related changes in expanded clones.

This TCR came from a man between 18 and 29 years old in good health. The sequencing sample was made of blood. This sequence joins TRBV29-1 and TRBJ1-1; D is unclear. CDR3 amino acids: CSVQQGFTEAFF. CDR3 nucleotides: TGCAGCGTTCAGCAAGGGTTCACTGAAGCTTTCTTT.